This T cell receptor beta chain comes out of a study of OX40 agonist ivuxolimab in advanced cancers. Trimming cost V 5 bases and J 2 bases, with 12 bases left between them. Germline V gene data show CDR1 as SGHDT and CDR2 as YYEEEE. This CDR3 region has 14 residues. Profiling relied on immunoSEQ multiplex PCR, and the TCRdb table lists in-frame clones only, not all of them. The table has about 13,000 clones, about three quarters seen once. This clonotype originated in an adult with an advanced solid tumor such as melanoma, head and neck, liver or kidney cancer. The material sequenced was CD4+ or CD8+ T cells sorted from blood, taken in a trial of the OX40 agonist ivuxolimab. The rearrangement joins TRBV5-6 to TRBJ2-3, with D tentatively TRBD1 or TRBD2 (5 bases each). The CDR3 nucleotides are TGTGCCAGCAGACCCCGGGGCCACACAGATACGCAGTATTTT. Encoded protein: CASRPRGHTDTQYF.